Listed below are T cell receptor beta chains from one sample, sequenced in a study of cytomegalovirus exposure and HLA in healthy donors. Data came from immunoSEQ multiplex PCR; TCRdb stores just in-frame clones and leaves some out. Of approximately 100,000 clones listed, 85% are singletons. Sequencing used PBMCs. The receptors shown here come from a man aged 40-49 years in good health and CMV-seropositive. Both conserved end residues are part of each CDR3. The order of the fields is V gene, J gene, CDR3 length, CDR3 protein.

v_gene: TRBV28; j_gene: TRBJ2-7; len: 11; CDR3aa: CASSSRYQQYF
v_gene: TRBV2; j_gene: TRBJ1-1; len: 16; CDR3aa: CANVPPGQGAAREAFF
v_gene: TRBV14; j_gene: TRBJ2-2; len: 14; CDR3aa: CASSLRTATGELFF
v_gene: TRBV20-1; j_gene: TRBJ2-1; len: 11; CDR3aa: CSAHSYNEQFF
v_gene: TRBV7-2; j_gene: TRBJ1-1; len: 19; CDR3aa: CASSFGHTGGLKRLTEAFF
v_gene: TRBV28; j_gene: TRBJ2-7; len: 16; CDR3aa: CASRNPGLAGAHEQYF
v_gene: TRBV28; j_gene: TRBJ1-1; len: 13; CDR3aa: CASSLAGFTEAFF
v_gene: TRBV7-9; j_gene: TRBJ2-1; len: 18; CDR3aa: CASSPSGLAGGHYNEQFF
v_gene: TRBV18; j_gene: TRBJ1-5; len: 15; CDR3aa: CASSRGTGSNQPQHF
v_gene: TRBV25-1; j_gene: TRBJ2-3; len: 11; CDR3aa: CASQAGDTQYF
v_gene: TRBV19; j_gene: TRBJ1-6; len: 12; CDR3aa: CASSVAYSPLHF
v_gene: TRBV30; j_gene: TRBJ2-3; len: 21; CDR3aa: CAWTRPPREALDRGPRDTQYF
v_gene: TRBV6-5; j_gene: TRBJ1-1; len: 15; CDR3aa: CASTRDRAYNTEAFF
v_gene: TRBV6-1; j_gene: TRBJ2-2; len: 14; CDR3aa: CASSELVGTGELFF
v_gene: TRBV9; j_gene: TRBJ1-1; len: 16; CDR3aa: CASSVGVGTGYTEAFF
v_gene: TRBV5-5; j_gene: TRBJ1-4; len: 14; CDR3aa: CASSLAAVNEKLFF
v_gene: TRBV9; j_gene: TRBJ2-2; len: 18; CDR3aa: CASSVHPPGTTNTGELFF